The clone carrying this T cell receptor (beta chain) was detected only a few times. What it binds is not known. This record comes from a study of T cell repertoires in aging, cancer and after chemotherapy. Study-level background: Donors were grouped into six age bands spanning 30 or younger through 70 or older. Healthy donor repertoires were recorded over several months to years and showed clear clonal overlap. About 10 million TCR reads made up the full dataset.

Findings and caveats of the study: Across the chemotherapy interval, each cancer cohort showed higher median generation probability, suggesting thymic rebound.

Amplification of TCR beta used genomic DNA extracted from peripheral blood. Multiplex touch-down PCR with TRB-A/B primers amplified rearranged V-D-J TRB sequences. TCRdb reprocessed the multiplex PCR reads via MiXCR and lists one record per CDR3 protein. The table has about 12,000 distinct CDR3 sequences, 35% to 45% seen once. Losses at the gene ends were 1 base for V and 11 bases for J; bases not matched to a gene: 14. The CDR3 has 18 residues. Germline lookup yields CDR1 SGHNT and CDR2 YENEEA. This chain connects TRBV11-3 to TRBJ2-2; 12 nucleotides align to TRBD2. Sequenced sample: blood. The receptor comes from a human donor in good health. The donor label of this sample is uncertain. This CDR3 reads CASSLVAGYSTSGSELFF. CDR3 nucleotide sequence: TGTGCCAGCAGCTTAGTCGCAGGGTATTCGACTAGCGGGAGTGAGCTGTTTTTT.